A single sample is the source of the 2 T cell receptor beta chains below, sequenced in a study of cytomegalovirus exposure and HLA in healthy donors (dated by TCRdb to about 2017). Library preparation used the immunoSEQ multiplex PCR assay. For the multiplex PCR, a mixture combining 60 forward primers for TCR Vbeta segments and 13 reverse primers for TCR Jbeta segments was used. The clones in this table, taken by TCRdb from immuneACCESS, are in-frame only. Not every clone is retained; where verified, under half of the shortfall comes from an unresolved V gene, and the cause of the rest is unknown. The sample data list tens of thousands of clones, and approximately 79% of these were observed just once. The top ten constitute 2.5% to 3% of the sample. Sequencing used PBMCs. The receptors stem from a man aged 30 to 45 in good health and CMV-seronegative.

This chain joins TRBV7-9 and TRBJ1-2; TRBD1 is a possible D gene (5 bases). This CDR3 spans 14 amino acids. Germline-derived CDR1 and CDR2 are SEHNR and FQNEAQ (reference sequence). V dropped 4 bases and J dropped 1 base, with 10 bases sitting between them. CDR3 DNA sequence: TGTGCCAGCAGCTCTTCGACAGATAACTATGGCTACACCTTC. Translation: CASSSSTDNYGYTF.

This clone was detected only a few times. V is TRBV11-3 and J is TRBJ1-1; perhaps TRBD1 as D (5 bases). V lost 2 bases and J lost 11, with 21 bases in between. This CDR3 contains 15 residues. The V gene's germline CDR1 is SGHNT and CDR2 YENEEA. This CDR3 reads CASSLPGTPALNAFF. In DNA, the CDR3 is TGTGCCAGCAGCTTACCCGGGACTCCAGCCCTGAATGCTTTCTTT.